This TCR beta chain was sequenced for a study of technical replicates of blood from a few donors. Libraries were prepared by immunoSEQ multiplex PCR; TCRdb keeps only in-frame clonotypes and omits some of them. This table has 85,000 or so clones, around 94% appearing once. The specimen sequenced was T cells isolated from PBMCs. This receptor was taken from a human donor in good health.

DNA of the CDR3: TGTGCCAGCAGCTCCTCAGGGGGCAGAACTTACGAGCAGTACTTC. This translates into CASSSSGGRTYEQYF. V gene TRBV5-4 combines with J gene TRBJ2-7; 8 bases match TRBD1. Trimming at V came to 3 bases and at J to 4 bases, leaving 9 bases not matched to a gene. From germline, CDR1 is SGHNT and CDR2 YYREEE (reference sequence). The CDR3 is 15 residues long.